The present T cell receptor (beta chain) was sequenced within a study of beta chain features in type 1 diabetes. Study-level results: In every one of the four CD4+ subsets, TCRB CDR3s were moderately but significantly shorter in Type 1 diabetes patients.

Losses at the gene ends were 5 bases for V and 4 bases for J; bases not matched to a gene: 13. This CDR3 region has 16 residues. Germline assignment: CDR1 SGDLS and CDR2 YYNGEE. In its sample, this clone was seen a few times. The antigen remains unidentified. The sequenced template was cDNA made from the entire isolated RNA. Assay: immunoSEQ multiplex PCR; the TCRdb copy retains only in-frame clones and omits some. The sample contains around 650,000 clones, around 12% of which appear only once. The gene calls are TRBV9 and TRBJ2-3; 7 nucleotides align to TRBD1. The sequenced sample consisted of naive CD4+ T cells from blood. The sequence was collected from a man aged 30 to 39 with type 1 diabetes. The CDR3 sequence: CASSLTNRGMPDTQYF. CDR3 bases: TGTGCCAGCAGTCTAACCAACAGGGGTATGCCAGATACGCAGTATTTT. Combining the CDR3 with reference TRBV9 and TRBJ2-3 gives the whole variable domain DSGVTQTPKHLITATGQRVTLRCSPRSGDLSVYWYQQSLDQGLQFLIQYYNGEERAKGNILERFSAQQFPDLHSELNLSSLELGDSALYFCASSLTNRGMPDTQYFGPGTRLTVL.